This is a list of T cell receptor beta chains from one sample in a study of T cell responses to AZD1222 COVID-19 vaccine. The table came from immunoSEQ multiplex PCR; TCRdb's copy has only in-frame clones and leaves some out. Here the sample spans approximately 150,000 clones, 80% to 90% being singletons. The starting material was peripheral blood, obtained on day 0 of AZD1222 vaccination. The source of these receptors is an adult in good health. The CDR3 runs from the conserved cysteine through the conserved F or W. D genes are given only for firm matches. Some rows have no size entry. The others give once, few or many, or a class for an expanded clone.

V gene	J gene	clone size	D gene	CDR3 DNA	CDR3 protein
TRBV11-3	TRBJ1-5	.	.	TGTGCCAGCAGCTCCTCCGGTCAGCCCCAGCATTTT	CASSSSGQPQHF
TRBV18	TRBJ1-4	.	TRBD1	TGTGCCAGCTCACCGGACAGGAATGAAAAACTGTTTTTT	CASSPDRNEKLFF
TRBV21-1	TRBJ1-5	.	.	TGTGCCAGCAGCAAGGGGGGTGGCAATCAGCCCCAGCATTTT	CASSKGGGNQPQHF
TRBV28	TRBJ2-1	.	TRBD2	TGTGCCAGCACCCCCGGGGGGAGGAATGAGCAGTTCTTC	CASTPGGRNEQFF
TRBV4-1	TRBJ1-4	few	.	TGCGCCAGCAGCCAGACCAGACCAGGAGGGGATGAAAAACTGTTTTTT	CASSQTRPGGDEKLFF
TRBV4-1	TRBJ2-7	.	.	TGCGCCAGCAGCCAAGTCGGGGGAAAATACGAGCAGTACTTC	CASSQVGGKYEQYF
TRBV4-1	TRBJ2-1	once	.	TGCGCCAGCAGCCAAGGGGGAAATGAGCAGTTCTTC	CASSQGGNEQFF
TRBV6-5	TRBJ1-4	once	TRBD1	TGTGCCAGCAGTCACTCTAATCGACAGGGAGGAAAACTGTTTTTT	CASSHSNRQGGKLFF
TRBV4-1	TRBJ1-1	.	TRBD1	TGCGCCAGCAGCCGAACAGGGGGGGCTGAAGCTTTCTTT	CASSRTGGAEAFF
TRBV7-9	TRBJ1-2	.	.	TGTGCCAGCAGCTTACTGTCGGAAACCTATGGCTACACCTTC	CASSLLSETYGYTF
TRBV24-1	TRBJ2-1	.	TRBD1	TGTGCCACCAGTGATCCAGGGGGCTCCTACAATGAGCAGTTCTTC	CATSDPGGSYNEQFF
TRBV11-2	TRBJ1-2	.	.	TGTGCCAGCAGCTTAGTCATATCGTCTCCCCGAAGATCGGACTATGGCTACACCTTC	CASSLVISSPRRSDYGYTF
TRBV11-1	TRBJ1-6	.	TRBD1	TGTGCCAGCAGTCCGGACAGGGATATTGCACCCCTCCACTTT	CASSPDRDIAPLHF
TRBV5-4	TRBJ2-3	once	.	TGTGCCAGCAGCTTGGGGGGGGTGAGCCCGGCGGCAGATACGCAGTATTTT	CASSLGGVSPAADTQYF
TRBV7-2	TRBJ2-3	.	TRBD1	TGTGCCAGCAGCCCATTGACAGGGAGTGGAGATACGCAGTATTTT	CASSPLTGSGDTQYF
TRBV18	TRBJ1-5	.	TRBD1	TGTGCCAGCTCACTAGACAGGGGTCAGCCCCAGCATTTT	CASSLDRGQPQHF
TRBV27	TRBJ2-3	.	TRBD2	TGTGCCAGCAGTTTGGGACTAGCGGGTTATACGCAGTATTTT	CASSLGLAGYTQYF
TRBV7-2	TRBJ1-1	once	.	TGTGCCAGCAGCTTAGCAGGGGCTCGCACTGAAGCTTTCTTT	CASSLAGARTEAFF
TRBV7-9	TRBJ1-2	.	.	TGTGCCAGCAGCCAGAAAAATAAGGATGGCTACACCTTC	CASSQKNKDGYTF
TRBV30	TRBJ1-1	.	.	TGTGCCTGGAGTGTAGGAGGGATGACTGAAGCTTTCTTT	CAWSVGGMTEAFF
TRBV12-3/TRBV12-4	TRBJ1-1	.	.	TGTGCCAGCAGTTTAGCGTTTTACACTGAAGCTTTCTTT	CASSLAFYTEAFF
TRBV2	TRBJ1-1	.	.	TGTGCCAGTAGCAAGGTTATGGCTTTCTTT	CASSKVMAFF
TRBV29-1	TRBJ2-7	.	.	TGCAGCGCCGCTACGGGGAGGAGCTACGAGCAGTACTTC	CSAATGRSYEQYF
TRBV28	TRBJ1-2	.	.	TGTGCCAGCAGCCTCGGAGGGATTAACTATGGCTACACCTTC	CASSLGGINYGYTF
TRBV7-9	TRBJ1-5	.	.	TGTGCCAGCAGCTTAGTCGGGGGGGATCAGCCCCAGCATTTT	CASSLVGGDQPQHF
TRBV6-4	TRBJ2-3	.	TRBD2	TGTGCCAGCAGTGACGGGACTAGCGCAGATACGCAGTATTTT	CASSDGTSADTQYF
TRBV2	TRBJ1-5	.	.	TGTGCCAGCCAGGGTTCCCTTGATCAGCCCCAGCATTTT	CASQGSLDQPQHF
TRBV30	TRBJ2-7	.	.	TGTGCCTGGAGAGAACGCGCGGCGGGGCGAGCCTACGAGCAGTACTTC	CAWRERAAGRAYEQYF
TRBV7-2	TRBJ2-7	.	.	TGTGCCAGCAGAGGGGACGGGTTCCACGAGCAGTACTTC	CASRGDGFHEQYF
TRBV2	TRBJ1-2	.	.	TGTGCCAGCAGTGAGAGACAAGGCTACACCTTC	CASSERQGYTF